Shown below are 27 T cell receptor beta chains from a single sample sequenced in a study of cytomegalovirus exposure and HLA in healthy donors. Here immunoSEQ multiplex PCR was the method, and the copy in TCRdb shows in-frame clones only, minus some. The sample has roughly 240,000 clones, about 83% seen once. Sequencing used PBMCs. The receptor source for this set is a man between 18 and 35 years old in good health and CMV-seronegative.

The rearrangement links TRBV4-3 to TRBJ1-2, with TRBD1 as a possible D gene (5 bases). This CDR3 region has 15 residues. The germline V and J ends were trimmed by 1 base and 2 bases, with 11 bases remaining between them. Germline CDR1 LGHNA, CDR2 YSLEER. CDR3 amino acids: CASSQVQGSNYGYTF. The DNA for the CDR3 is TGCGCCAGCAGCCAAGTCCAGGGTAGCAACTATGGCTACACCTTC.

This CDR3 is CASSEWLATPNTEAFF. The CDR3 coding sequence is TGTGCCAGCAGTGAATGGCTGGCCACCCCGAACACTGAAGCTTTCTTT. The chain combines TRBV2 with TRBJ1-1, with D hard to call. The V gene lost 2 bases and the J gene lost 1 base, with 14 bases spanning the gap. CDR1 and CDR2 from the germline V gene are SNHLY and FYNNEI. The CDR3 has 16 amino acids. Combining the CDR3 with reference TRBV2 and TRBJ1-1 gives the whole variable domain EPEVTQTPSHQVTQMGQEVILRCVPISNHLYFYWYRQILGQKVEFLVSFYNNEISEKSEIFDDQFSVERPDGSNFTLKIRSTKLEDSAMYFCASSEWLATPNTEAFFGQGTRLTVV.

The V and J genes are TRBV9 and TRBJ2-1, with D possibly matching TRBD1 (6 bases). The ends were cut back, 4 bases at V and 9 bases at J, with 17 bases in the middle. This CDR3 region has 14 residues. Germline CDR1 SGDLS, CDR2 YYNGEE. The CDR3 coding sequence is TGTGCCAGCAGCCTATCTGGGACAACATTTGAGCAGTTCTTC. Translation gives CASSLSGTTFEQFF.

The chain has TRBV7-9 and TRBJ2-7, with 8 bases matching TRBD2. The V and J ends lost 4 bases and 3 bases, in that order; junction bases with no gene match: 8. The germline V gene has CDR1 SEHNR and CDR2 FQNEAQ (reference sequence). The CDR3 loop spans 15 amino acids. The CDR3 bases are TGTGCCAGCAGCTCGGGGGGGGCCCCCCTCTACGAGCAGTACTTC. This gives the protein CASSSGGAPLYEQYF.

The chain combines TRBV7-9 with TRBJ2-7; 7 nucleotides align to TRBD1. This CDR3 has 16 residues. The V segment lost 5 bases and the J segment 2 bases; nucleotides outside the gene matches: 12. Germline loops: CDR1 SEHNR, CDR2 FQNEAQ (reference sequence). CDR3 protein: CASSPTPGQPPYEQYF. CDR3 sequence (DNA): TGTGCCAGCAGCCCTACTCCGGGACAGCCTCCCTACGAGCAGTACTTC.

The J gene is TRBJ1-4, the V gene TRBV11-2; weak D call: TRBD1 (5 bases). The CDR3 runs 14 residues. CDR1 and CDR2 (germline): SGHAT, FQNNGV. Trimming removed 7 bases from V and 4 bases from J, with 13 bases in between. The CDR3 DNA sequence: TGTGCCAGCATCATTTACAGGAGTAATGAAAAACTGTTTTTT. It specifies CASIIYRSNEKLFF.

The CDR3 loop is CASRDRGHEQFF. The CDR3, as DNA: TGTGCCAGTAGGGACAGGGGTCATGAGCAGTTCTTC. The chain employs TRBV19 and TRBJ2-1; 9 bases are a match to TRBD1. J was trimmed by 8 bases and V by 6 bases; bases with no gene match: 2. This CDR3 has 12 residues. Per the germline V gene, CDR1 is LNHDA and CDR2 is SQIVND (reference sequence). The entire variable domain, with the rest obtained from reference TRBV19 and TRBJ2-1, is as follows: DGGITQSPKYLFRKEGQNVTLSCEQNLNHDAMYWYRQDPGQGLRLIYYSQIVNDFQKGDIAEGYSVSREKKESFPLTVTSAQKNPTAFYLCASRDRGHEQFFGPGTRLTVL.

The chain has TRBV23-1 and TRBJ2-3; possibly TRBD1 for D (5 bases). TRBV23-1 is placed among ORFs of uncertain function. Trimming took off 10 bases at V and 0 bases at J, with 8 bases between the two ends. The CDR3 spans 12 residues. The CDR3 reads CAKTGSTDTQYF. The DNA for the CDR3 is TGCGCCAAAACAGGAAGCACAGATACGCAGTATTTT.

This clone is a singleton in its sample. The chain employs TRBV27 and TRBJ2-7; weak D call: TRBD1 (6 bases). V lost 6 bases, J lost 3 bases, and 12 bases lay in between. Germline-derived CDR1 and CDR2 are MNHEY and SMNVEV (reference sequence). The CDR3 spans 13 residues. CDR3 protein: CASRNGQHYEQYF. The CDR3 DNA reads as TGTGCCAGCAGAAACGGACAGCACTACGAGCAGTACTTC.

The CDR3 is CASSRGPTEHEKLFF. The CDR3 region has the DNA TGCGCCAGCAGCCGCGGCCCGACGGAGCATGAAAAACTGTTTTTT. The chain couples TRBV4-3 to TRBJ1-4, with D unclear. The germline V gene encodes CDR1 LGHNA and CDR2 YSLEER. CDR3 size: 15 residues. V lost 4 bases and J 6 bases, leaving 15 bases between the germline ends.

In its sample, this clone was seen once. The V gene is TRBV9, the J gene TRBJ2-7, with D perhaps TRBD1 or TRBD2 (5 bases each). There are 14 residues in the CDR3. The V end lost 4 bases, the J end lost 2 bases, and 13 bases lay between the germline ends. CDR1 and CDR2 (germline): SGDLS, YYNGEE. As DNA, the CDR3 is TGTGCCAGCAGCCTAGACAGCGGCACCTACGAGCAGTACTTC. Amino acids: CASSLDSGTYEQYF.

V gene TRBV4-1 combines with J gene TRBJ2-1, with D perhaps matching TRBD2 (6 bases). The germline CDR1 and CDR2 sequences are MGHRA and YSYEKL. The CDR3 runs 16 residues. V lost 5 bases and J 1 base, leaving 15 bases between the germline ends. The CDR3 coding sequence is TGCGCCAGCAGCAAATCACGGGAGCAATCCTACAATGAGCAGTTCTTC. Protein: CASSKSREQSYNEQFF.

The V and J genes are TRBV7-2 and TRBJ1-5; TRBD1 matches at 9 bases. J lost 5 bases, V lost 5 bases, and 1 base had no gene match. Germline CDR1 SGHTA, CDR2 FQGNSA. The CDR3 sequence is 13 residues long. As DNA, the CDR3 is TGTGCCAGCAGCGGGGACAGGGATCAGCCCCAGCATTTT. It translates to CASSGDRDQPQHF.

This clone appeared a few times. The gene calls are TRBV2 and TRBJ2-7; 8 bases map to TRBD1. The CDR3 spans 16 residues. The trim removed 6 bases at V and 5 bases at J, leaving 15 bases unmatched. Germline loops: CDR1 SNHLY, CDR2 FYNNEI. The CDR3 sequence: CASSETGQGLGHEQYF. CDR3 DNA: TGTGCCAGCAGCGAGACCGGACAGGGATTGGGTCACGAGCAGTACTTC. Based on the CDR3 plus reference TRBV2 and TRBJ2-7, the full variable domain is EPEVTQTPSHQVTQMGQEVILRCVPISNHLYFYWYRQILGQKVEFLVSFYNNEISEKSEIFDDQFSVERPDGSNFTLKIRSTKLEDSAMYFCASSETGQGLGHEQYFGPGTRLTVT.

This chain uses TRBV28 with TRBJ2-2; TRBD2 matches 7 bases. This CDR3 has 14 amino acids. V dropped 8 bases and J dropped 3; count of bases not matched to a gene: 6. From germline, CDR1 is MDHEN and CDR2 SYDVKM. CDR3 sequence: CASRGRGYTGELFF. CDR3 nucleotides: TGTGCCAGCCGCGGGCGGGGGTACACCGGGGAGCTGTTTTTT.

The chain links TRBV28 to TRBJ2-7; D possibly corresponds to TRBD2 (5 bases). The CDR3 is 14 residues long. Germline CDR1 and CDR2: MDHEN and SYDVKM. V was cut by 5 bases and J by 0 bases, with 11 bases left in between. CDR3 protein: CASSLEVSSYEQYF. The CDR3 region has the DNA TGTGCCAGCAGTCTGGAGGTGAGCTCCTACGAGCAGTACTTC.

The DNA of the CDR3 is TGCGCCAGCAGCTTGGCGGGGATGGACACTGAAGCTTTCTTT. Protein product: CASSLAGMDTEAFF. The chain uses TRBV5-1 and TRBJ1-1, with no clear D. From germline, CDR1 is SGHRS and CDR2 YFSETQ. The V and J ends lost 0 bases and 3 bases respectively, with 9 bases between them. The CDR3 extends over 14 amino acids.

The chain links TRBV2 to TRBJ2-5; D perhaps matches TRBD2 (7 bases). The CDR3 is made up of 15 amino acids. V shed 5 bases and J shed 4 bases, with 17 bases lying between them. Germline lookup yields CDR1 SNHLY and CDR2 FYNNEI. The CDR3 sequence: CASSYLNREGETQYF. CDR3 DNA sequence: TGTGCCAGCAGTTACCTGAACAGGGAGGGAGAGACCCAGTACTTC.

V gene TRBV7-2 combines with J gene TRBJ1-2; 7 bases fit TRBD1. V dropped 6 bases and J dropped 8; count of bases not matched to a gene: 9. The CDR3 totals 13 residues. Germline V gene sequence: CDR1 SGHTA, CDR2 FQGNSA. The DNA for the CDR3 is TGTGCCAGCAGGACAGGGACGGTCTGGGGCTACACCTTC. Translating gives CASRTGTVWGYTF.

The CDR3 DNA is TGTGCCAGCAGAGGGACAGGTCCCAGCAATGAGCAGTTCTTC. Residues: CASRGTGPSNEQFF. The V and J genes are TRBV27 and TRBJ2-1; 8 nucleotides line up with TRBD1. The CDR3 runs to 14 residues. The germline V gene has CDR1 MNHEY and CDR2 SMNVEV (reference sequence). V shed 6 bases, J shed 6 bases, and the junction held 7 bases outside the gene matches.

The chain combines TRBV7-8 with TRBJ2-7; 10 bases are shared with TRBD1. Germline CDR1 and CDR2: SGHVS and FQNEAQ. The trim removed 3 bases at V and 6 bases at J, leaving 5 bases unmatched. The CDR3 covers 14 residues. CDR3 amino acids: CASSFRQGAAEQYF. CDR3 nucleotide sequence: TGTGCCAGCAGCTTCCGACAGGGGGCAGCCGAGCAGTACTTC.

The gene calls are TRBV6-6 and TRBJ1-5; 11 bases are shared with TRBD1. CDR3 length: 15 residues. V lost 6 bases to trimming and J lost 7 bases; unmatched junction nucleotides: 8. From germline, CDR1 is MNHNY and CDR2 SVGAGI (reference sequence). The CDR3 region is CASSPGTGGSQPQHF. CDR3 sequence (DNA): TGTGCCAGCAGCCCCGGGACAGGGGGTTCCCAGCCCCAGCATTTT.

This clone was counted only a few times. The chain combines TRBV9 with TRBJ2-7; 8 nucleotides agree with TRBD1. Trimming cost V 0 bases and J 5 bases; bases outside gene matches: 10. Germline V gene data show CDR1 as SGDLS and CDR2 as YYNGEE. This CDR3 is 16 amino acids long. The CDR3 sequence is CASSVALQGAGNEQYF. The CDR3 DNA follows: TGTGCCAGCAGCGTAGCGCTCCAGGGGGCAGGGAACGAGCAGTACTTC.

The table lists this clone with a count of one. V gene TRBV29-1 combines with J gene TRBJ2-3; D is uncertain. Trimming shortened V by 3 bases and J by 2 bases, and 9 bases separated the two germline ends. This CDR3 spans 13 amino acids. Germline-derived CDR1 and CDR2 are SQVTM and ANQGSEA. CDR3 amino acids: CSVEVRLTDTQYF. DNA for the CDR3: TGCAGCGTTGAGGTGAGACTCACAGATACGCAGTATTTT.

V is TRBV10-3 and J is TRBJ2-7; 11 bases are a match to TRBD2. The ends lost 10 bases at V and 7 bases at J; junction bases unmatched: 12. CDR3 length: 14 amino acids. CDR1 is ENHRY and CDR2 is SYGVKD in the germline V gene. The CDR3 reads CATQTSGVQREQYF. CDR3 in DNA: TGTGCCACCCAGACTAGCGGGGTTCAGAGGGAGCAGTACTTC.

This clone was seen just once. The chain joins TRBV15 to TRBJ2-1, with TRBD2 as a possible D gene (6 bases). The CDR3 loop spans 13 amino acids. Per the germline V gene, CDR1 is LNHNV and CDR2 is YYDKDF (reference sequence). V was pared by 5 bases and J by 9 bases, with 14 bases between. The CDR3 is CATSESRGSEQFF. The CDR3 nucleotides read TGTGCCACCAGCGAGAGTCGGGGGAGTGAGCAGTTCTTC.

The chain recombines TRBV7-2 with TRBJ1-1; 7 positions agree with TRBD1. The CDR3 runs 14 residues. Germline V gene lookup returns CDR1 SGHTA and CDR2 FQGNSA. V shed 3 bases, J shed 7 bases, and the junction held 8 bases outside the gene matches. The CDR3 coding sequence is TGTGCCAGCAGCTTGACAGGGCAGCTTGGTGAAGCTTTCTTT. Its protein is CASSLTGQLGEAFF.